This TCR beta chain was observed in a study of identical twins' blood T cells. Study-wide findings and caveats: Each donor's most abundant TCRbeta clonotypes shared more CDR3 sequences with her twin than unrelated donors.

Deletions cut 1 base from V and 1 base from J, with 10 bases between. The CDR3 covers 15 residues. Germline CDR1 reads MNHEY; CDR2 reads SVGEGT. Each TCR cDNA library carried sample-specific barcodes on both ends. Authors' methods: Per-library CDR3 reads ranged about 2.2 to 4 million; clonotypes, ~90,000 to ~550,000. One entry per CDR3 protein results from TCRdb running MiXCR on the 5' RACE reads. The V and J calls reflect TCRdb's pipeline rather than the authors' work. This sample has 400,000 or so distinct CDR3 sequences, with approximately 30% found just once. Of note for this clonotype: Its specificity is unknown.

The source of this sequence is a woman aged 18-49 years in good health. Sequencing was done on a sample of PBMCs. V usage is TRBV6-2 or TRBV6-3 and J usage is TRBJ1-1, with TRBD1 as a possible D gene (5 bases). CDR3 sequence reads: CASSYFPGRNTEAFF. Written as DNA, the CDR3 is TGTGCCAGCAGTTACTTCCCAGGGAGGAACACTGAAGCTTTCTTT.